This T cell receptor beta chain was identified during a study of T cells after yellow fever vaccination. Study in general: Fractions low in cell number were prepared with SMART-Seq v4 Ultra Low Input.

On this clonotype itself: Antigen: not known. Since a much larger clone is just one base distant, this may be a read error.

Per the germline V gene, CDR1 is MNHNS and CDR2 is SASEGT. This CDR3 comprises 14 residues. Trimming pared 8 bases from V and 7 bases from J, leaving 18 bases between. Study-wide results and limits: Most clones from primary vaccination resurfaced after the booster (nearly 97% CD4, approximately 87% CD8).

In TCRdb, the 5' RACE reads were re-called with MiXCR into one record per CDR3 protein. This sample has 300,000 to 400,000 distinct CDR3 sequences, with around 4.1% found just once. The chain carries TRBV6-1 and TRBJ2-1; TRBD2 might be the D (7 bases). The sample in question was PBMCs, obtained 5 days after the yellow fever booster vaccination. The sequence was obtained from a man aged 18 to 29 who received the YFV17D yellow fever vaccine. The CDR3 reads CASSGLGGGNEQFF. The CDR3, as DNA: TGTGCCAGCTCAGGACTAGGGGGGGGGAATGAGCAGTTCTTC.